A single sample gave rise to the 9 T cell receptor beta chains below, sequenced in a study of shared clonotypes between healthy human individuals. Data came from immunoSEQ multiplex PCR; TCRdb stores just in-frame clones and leaves some out. The sample lists some 680,000 clones, around 78% occurring once. Sample: memory CD4+ T cells sorted from blood. Subset here: CD45RA-negative fraction. The receptors were gathered from a woman aged 25 to 39 in good health.

This clone was seen just once. The chain carries TRBV7-2 and TRBJ2-3; a weak D match, TRBD2 (5 bases). The V gene lost 3 bases and the J gene lost 4 bases, with 8 bases spanning the gap. Germline V lookup: CDR1 SGHTA, CDR2 FQGNSA. There are 13 residues in the CDR3. CDR3 bases: TGTGCCAGCAGCTTCCGGGGAGCAGATACGCAGTATTTT. Translated: CASSFRGADTQYF.

The rearrangement uses TRBV27 and TRBJ1-1; D gene uncertain. The germline CDR1 and CDR2 sequences are MNHEY and SMNVEV (reference sequence). V lost 5 bases and J 4 bases, leaving 17 bases between the germline ends. This CDR3 spans 15 amino acids. In DNA form, the CDR3 reads TGTGCCAGCAGTCATTTCACCTCCGGGAGCACTGAAGCTTTCTTT. Amino acid sequence: CASSHFTSGSTEAFF.

In its sample, this clone was seen a few times. This chain connects TRBV10-1 to TRBJ2-5; D is ambiguous. The CDR3 has 12 amino acids. Germline V gene sequence: CDR1 WNHNN, CDR2 SYGVQD (reference sequence). V lost 0 bases and J 5 bases, leaving 4 bases between the germline ends. The CDR3 sequence: CASSESIETQYF. The CDR3 DNA reads as TGCGCCAGCAGTGAGTCTATTGAGACCCAGTACTTC.

The rearrangement uses TRBV5-1 and TRBJ2-7; unclear D gene. The CDR3 sequence is 15 residues long. Germline V gene data show CDR1 as SGHRS and CDR2 as YFSETQ. V dropped 2 bases and J dropped 2 bases, with 14 bases sitting between them. The CDR3 DNA sequence: TGCGCCAGCAGCTTAGGCTTCTCTGAAACCTACGAGCAGTACTTC. This encodes CASSLGFSETYEQYF.

This rearrangement joins TRBV19 to TRBJ2-7; no reliable D call. The V gene's germline CDR1 is LNHDA and CDR2 SQIVND (reference sequence). There are 14 residues in the CDR3. The V end was cut by 5 bases, the J end by 2 bases, with 13 bases between. This CDR3 reads CASSRALSAYEQYF. DNA of the CDR3: TGTGCCAGTAGTCGCGCTCTGTCAGCCTACGAGCAGTACTTC. Full variable domain (rest looked up from reference TRBV19 and TRBJ2-7): DGGITQSPKYLFRKEGQNVTLSCEQNLNHDAMYWYRQDPGQGLRLIYYSQIVNDFQKGDIAEGYSVSREKKESFPLTVTSAQKNPTAFYLCASSRALSAYEQYFGPGTRLTVT.

V usage is TRBV27 and J usage is TRBJ1-4; 10 nucleotides agree with TRBD1. The CDR3 has 15 amino acids. V lost 7 bases to trimming and J lost 9 bases; unmatched junction nucleotides: 11. CDR1 is MNHEY, CDR2 SMNVEV, per germline (reference sequence). This CDR3 is CASTDFWDRGKKLFF. The CDR3 DNA sequence: TGTGCCAGCACCGACTTTTGGGACAGGGGCAAAAAACTGTTTTTT.

The chain carries TRBV5-4 and TRBJ1-2, with TRBD1 identical over 9 bases. The CDR3 is 15 residues long. V lost 4 bases to trimming and J lost 6 bases; unmatched junction nucleotides: 10. Germline CDR1 SGHNT, CDR2 YYREEE (reference sequence). The CDR3 DNA sequence: TGTGCCAGCAGCCTAACGGGACAGGGTATGGATGGCTACACCTTC. Translating it yields CASSLTGQGMDGYTF.

This clone appeared a few times. The chain is built from TRBV5-4 and TRBJ2-1; D gene ambiguous. Germline V lookup: CDR1 SGHNT, CDR2 YYREEE (reference sequence). V shed 5 bases and J shed 2 bases, with 17 bases lying between them. The CDR3 length is 16 residues. The CDR3 DNA is TGTGCCAGCAGTTACGACGCGGACCTCACCTACAATGAGCAGTTCTTC. Translation gives CASSYDADLTYNEQFF.

This sequence joins TRBV28 and TRBJ2-5; D ambiguous. Germline V gene sequence: CDR1 MDHEN, CDR2 SYDVKM. This CDR3 is built from 14 residues. V gave up 5 bases and J gave up 0 bases, with 10 bases separating them. CDR3 in DNA: TGTGCCAGCAGTCCCCGGGTTAACCAAGAGACCCAGTACTTC. This sequence encodes CASSPRVNQETQYF.